Following are 13 T cell receptor beta chains from one sample sequenced in a study of T cell responses to AZD1222 COVID-19 vaccine. TCRdb's table, derived via immunoSEQ multiplex PCR, lists solely in-frame clones and lacks some. The table has about 150,000 clones, around nine tenths seen once; the top ten hold approximately 1.4%. This specimen was peripheral blood, taken 28 days after the second AZD1222 dose. The receptors were sampled from an adult who received the AZD1222 COVID-19 vaccine.

The J gene is TRBJ1-5, the V gene TRBV27; tentatively, D is TRBD1 (5 bases). The V end was cut by 6 bases, the J end by 3 bases, with 9 bases between. This CDR3 is 13 amino acids long. Germline assignment: CDR1 MNHEY and CDR2 SMNVEV (reference sequence). DNA for the CDR3: TGTGCCAGCAGCCGACAGCCCAATCAGCCCCAGCATTTT. Protein: CASSRQPNQPQHF.

The chain is built from TRBV10-2 and TRBJ1-2; D is unresolved. Germline V lookup: CDR1 WSHSY, CDR2 SAAADI. There are 15 residues in the CDR3. V dropped 3 bases and J dropped 4 bases, with 15 bases sitting between them. CDR3 nucleotides: TGCGCCAGCAGTGATTCGGGGAAAAAGGGCTATGGCTACACCTTC. It yields the protein CASSDSGKKGYGYTF.

CDR3 DNA sequence: TGTGCCAGCAGCTTGGTAGGCCCGGCCAGGGGCTCTGGGGCCAACGTCCTGACTTTC. Translation gives CASSLVGPARGSGANVLTF. The chain has TRBV5-5 and TRBJ2-6, with a tentative D call TRBD1 (6 bases). Germline V gene data show CDR1 as SGHKS and CDR2 as YYEKEE (reference sequence). This CDR3 is built from 19 residues. Trimming shortened V by 0 bases and J by 0 bases, and 16 bases separated the two germline ends. Together with reference TRBV5-5 and TRBJ2-6, the CDR3 gives the full variable domain: DAGVTQSPTHLIKTRGQQVTLRCSPISGHKSVSWYQQVLGQGPQFIFQYYEKEERGRGNFPDRFSARQFPNYSSELNVNALLLGDSALYLCASSLVGPARGSGANVLTFGAGSRLTVL.

This chain links TRBV10-1 with TRBJ2-2; D gene unclear. V lost 5 bases to trimming and J lost 7 bases, with 8 bases between them. Germline CDR1 WNHNN, CDR2 SYGVQD (reference sequence). The CDR3 is 12 amino acids. The CDR3 protein is CASSPGGGELFF. For the CDR3, the DNA is TGCGCCAGCAGTCCGGGTGGCGGGGAGCTGTTTTTT.

The chain carries TRBV5-5 and TRBJ2-6, with 9 positions matching TRBD1. The V gene end was trimmed by 0 bases and the J gene end by 0 bases; junction bases not matched to a gene: 10. CDR1 SGHKS and CDR2 YYEKEE come from the germline V gene (reference sequence). The CDR3 runs to 20 residues. CDR3 coding DNA: TGTGCCAGCAGCTTGGAGGGTTGGGGACAGGGCCTCTCTGGGGCCAACGTCCTGACTTTC. Protein: CASSLEGWGQGLSGANVLTF.

The V and J genes are TRBV5-4 and TRBJ2-7, with D perhaps matching TRBD1 (5 bases). The CDR3 runs 13 residues. V was shortened by 4 bases and J by 1 base, with 9 bases between the two germline ends. Looked up from germline, CDR1 is SGHNT and CDR2 is YYREEE (reference sequence). The CDR3 reads CASSPGLSYEQYF. The CDR3 DNA follows: TGTGCCAGCAGCCCAGGGCTTTCCTACGAGCAGTACTTC.

This chain uses TRBV13 with TRBJ2-1, with 11 positions matching TRBD2. J lost 0 bases, V lost 2 bases, and 3 bases had no gene match. CDR1 is PRHDT, CDR2 FYEKMQ, per germline (reference sequence). This CDR3 has 17 amino acids. The CDR3 region is CASSLTSGGLSYNEQFF. The CDR3 DNA sequence: TGTGCCAGCAGCTTAACTAGCGGGGGCCTCTCCTACAATGAGCAGTTCTTC.

This chain uses TRBV20-1 with TRBJ2-1, with D possibly being TRBD2 (7 bases). Trimming cost V 3 bases and J 8 bases, with 20 bases left between them. Per the germline V gene, CDR1 is DFQATT and CDR2 is SNEGSKA (reference sequence). CDR3 length: 15 amino acids. CDR3 sequence reads: CSASSNRGAWDEQFF. DNA for the CDR3: TGCAGTGCTAGTAGTAATCGGGGGGCCTGGGATGAGCAGTTCTTC.

V gene TRBV10-3 combines with J gene TRBJ2-3; the D gene is possibly TRBD1 (6 bases). The CDR3 contains 13 residues. In germline, CDR1 is ENHRY, CDR2 SYGVKD. Trimming shortened V by 8 bases and J by 5 bases, and 14 bases separated the two germline ends. The DNA for the CDR3 is TGTGCCATCTCTGGGGACACAAAAGATACGCAGTATTTT. This translates into CAISGDTKDTQYF.

The V and J genes are TRBV6-5 and TRBJ2-1; 11 bases are shared with TRBD2. The germline V gene has CDR1 MNHEY and CDR2 SVGAGI. The CDR3 loop spans 14 amino acids. Trimming took 4 bases from V and 9 from J; bases not matched to a gene: 5. CDR3 sequence reads: CASSFTSGSIEQFF. The CDR3 nucleotides are TGTGCCAGCAGTTTTACTAGCGGGAGTATTGAGCAGTTCTTC.

This clone is a singleton in its sample. The chain couples TRBV27 to TRBJ2-3; D is unresolved. CDR3 length: 13 amino acids. Trimming removed 3 bases at V and 0 bases at J, with 4 bases between. Germline lookup yields CDR1 MNHEY and CDR2 SMNVEV (reference sequence). The DNA of the CDR3 is TGTGCCAGCAGTTTTGCTAGCACAGATACGCAGTATTTT. Translation: CASSFASTDTQYF.

V usage is TRBV30 and J usage is TRBJ2-2; D tentatively reads TRBD1 or TRBD2 (6 bases each). Per germline, CDR1 GTSNPN and CDR2 SVGIG (reference sequence). CDR3 length: 15 residues. V gave up 2 bases and J gave up 2 bases, with 12 bases separating them. The CDR3 DNA is TGTGCCTGGAGTTTGGGGGGCGGCAACACCGGGGAGCTGTTTTTT. It yields the protein CAWSLGGGNTGELFF.

CDR3 sequence: CASSSGGSSGELFF. The DNA for the CDR3 is TGTGCCAGCAGCTCGGGGGGCTCCTCCGGGGAGCTGTTTTTT. The chain carries TRBV7-9 and TRBJ2-2, with D possibly matching TRBD2 (7 bases). The germline V and J ends were trimmed by 4 bases and 6 bases, with 12 bases remaining between them. The CDR3 has 14 amino acids. Germline CDR1 SEHNR, CDR2 FQNEAQ (reference sequence).